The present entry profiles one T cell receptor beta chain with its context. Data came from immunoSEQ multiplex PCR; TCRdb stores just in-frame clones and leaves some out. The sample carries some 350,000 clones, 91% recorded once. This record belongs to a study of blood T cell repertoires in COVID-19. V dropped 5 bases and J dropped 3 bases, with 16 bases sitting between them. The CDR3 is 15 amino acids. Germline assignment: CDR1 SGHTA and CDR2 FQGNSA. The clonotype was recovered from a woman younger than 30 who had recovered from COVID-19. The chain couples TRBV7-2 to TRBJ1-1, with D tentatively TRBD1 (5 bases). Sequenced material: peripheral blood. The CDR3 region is CASSLSSGGDTEAFF. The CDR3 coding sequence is TGTGCCAGCAGCCTATCCTCGGGAGGGGACACTGAAGCTTTCTTT.